The entry below gives a single TCR beta chain sequence along with its context. The CDR3 end is not reached by the read, which stops 3 residues before it; the germline J gene fills it in. This CDR3 has 14 residues. Germline trimming cut 4 bases from V and 3 bases from J; bases unmatched to any gene: 4. CDR1 and CDR2 (germline): SGHRS, YFSETQ. The sample belongs to a study of T cells in women clearing cervical HPV infection. Sequencing used immunoSEQ multiplex PCR; TCRdb keeps in-frame clones, though not all of them. This listing includes tens of thousands of clones. The gene calls are TRBV5-1 and TRBJ2-7; 10 bases line up with TRBD1. The sequencing input was blood buffy coat. The TCR originated in a woman aged 18-70 years with a cervical HPV16 infection that either progressed to CIN3+ or cleared (not recorded which). CDR3 sequence reads: CASSLDRGIYEQYF. CDR3 bases read: TGCGCCAGCAGCCTGGACAGGGGGATCTACGAG.